The 2 T cell receptor beta chains listed next were all sequenced from one sample in a study of blood T cell repertoires in COVID-19. The method was immunoSEQ multiplex PCR; TCRdb's version includes in-frame clones alone and lacks a portion of them. Of over 85,000 clones in the sample, about 72% are singletons; the top ten hold 7.6%. The material sequenced was peripheral blood. Receptors were obtained from a woman in her fifties or sixties with acute or convalescent COVID-19.

This clone was recorded only once. This chain links TRBV7-6 with TRBJ2-5, with 8 bases fitting TRBD2. Germline V lookup: CDR1 SGHVS, CDR2 FNYEAQ. CDR3 length: 16 residues. J lost 5 bases, V lost 0 bases, and 8 bases had no gene match. The CDR3 coding sequence is TGTGCCAGCAGCTTAGCCTTGGGCCTAGCGGGTGAGACCCAGTACTTC. It codes for CASSLALGLAGETQYF.

J is TRBJ1-4 and V is TRBV5-8; D remains ambiguous. Trimming removed 1 base from V and 0 bases from J, with 7 bases in between. The CDR3 loop spans 15 amino acids. Germline lookup yields CDR1 SGHTS and CDR2 YDEGEE. CDR3 in DNA: TGTGCCAGCAGCTTGTTAACGGCAACTAATGAAAAACTGTTTTTT. Translating it yields CASSLLTATNEKLFF.